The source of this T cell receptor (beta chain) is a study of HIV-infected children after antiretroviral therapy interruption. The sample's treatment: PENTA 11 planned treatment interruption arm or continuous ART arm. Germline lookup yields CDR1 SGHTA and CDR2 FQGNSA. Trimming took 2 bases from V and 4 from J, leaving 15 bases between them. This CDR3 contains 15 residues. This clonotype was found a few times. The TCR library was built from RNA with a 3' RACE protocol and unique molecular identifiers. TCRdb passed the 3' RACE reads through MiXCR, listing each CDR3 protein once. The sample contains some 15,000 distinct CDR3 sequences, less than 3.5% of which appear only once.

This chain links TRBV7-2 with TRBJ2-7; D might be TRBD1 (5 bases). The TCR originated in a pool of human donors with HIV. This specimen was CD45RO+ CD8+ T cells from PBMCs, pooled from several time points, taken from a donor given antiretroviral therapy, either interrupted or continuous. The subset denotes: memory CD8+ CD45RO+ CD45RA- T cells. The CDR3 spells CASSLYETVPYEQYF. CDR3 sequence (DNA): TGTGCCAGCAGCTTATATGAGACAGTGCCGTACGAGCAGTACTTC.